The 24 T cell receptor beta chains in this list originate from one sample, sequenced in a study of blood T cell repertoires in COVID-19. The repertoire was sequenced with immunoSEQ multiplex PCR; TCRdb's copy has only in-frame clones and lacks some. The sample consists of about 330,000 clones, around nine tenths of them appearing once. Sequencing used PBMCs or T cells enriched from blood (not recorded which). These receptors were obtained from a man aged 25-45 years who had recovered from COVID-19.

V is TRBV30 and J is TRBJ1-6, with D uncertain. The V gene's germline CDR1 is GTSNPN and CDR2 SVGIG (reference sequence). Trimming removed 3 bases from V and 10 bases from J, with 7 bases in between. This CDR3 has 11 residues. The CDR3 DNA reads TGTGCCTGGAGCGCCAGGTCACCCCTCCACTTT. Encoded protein: CAWSARSPLHF.

The chain is built from TRBV14 and TRBJ2-7; TRBD2 agrees at 8 bases. CDR3 length: 14 amino acids. Germline CDR1 is SGHDN and CDR2 is FVKESK. J gave up 7 bases and V 4 bases, and 9 bases lay outside the gene matches. DNA for the CDR3: TGTGCCAGCAGCCCGGGACTAGTGGAGGGAGAGCAGTACTTC. It encodes CASSPGLVEGEQYF.

This chain connects TRBV6-5 to TRBJ1-2, with TRBD1 identical over 7 bases. The CDR3 runs to 15 residues. After removal of 6 bases from V and 3 bases from J, the junction contained 10 bases not matched to a gene. Germline V gives CDR1 MNHEY, CDR2 SVGAGI. The chain's CDR3 is CASRERQGEDYGYTF. The CDR3 DNA reads as TGTGCCAGCAGGGAGAGACAGGGTGAAGACTATGGCTACACCTTC.

The chain recombines TRBV7-3 with TRBJ1-1, with a tentative D call TRBD1 (6 bases). V was clipped by 5 bases and J by 4 bases, with 11 bases between them. This CDR3 comprises 13 residues. The germline gives CDR1 SGHTA, CDR2 FQGTGA. The CDR3 region is CASSQGQSTEAFF. In DNA form, the CDR3 reads TGTGCCAGCAGCCAAGGACAGTCCACTGAAGCTTTCTTT.

The table lists this clone with a count of one. V gene TRBV10-3 combines with J gene TRBJ1-5; tentative D call: TRBD1 (5 bases). Between the trimmed V and J ends, which lost 6 bases and 7 bases, there was a span of 13 bases. The V gene's germline CDR1 is ENHRY and CDR2 SYGVKD. This CDR3 comprises 13 residues. CDR3 DNA: TGTGCCATCAGCGAACAGGAGATCCAGCCCCAGCATTTT. Its translation is CAISEQEIQPQHF.

The rearrangement links TRBV19 to TRBJ2-5; 9 bases match TRBD1. CDR3 length: 12 amino acids. The germline V gene has CDR1 LNHDA and CDR2 SQIVND (reference sequence). After removal of 9 bases from V and 7 bases from J, the junction contained 6 bases not matched to a gene. This CDR3 reads CASSGQGTTQYF. CDR3 bases: TGTGCCAGCTCGGGACAGGGTACGACCCAGTACTTC.

This clone has a single count. The rearrangement uses TRBV6-5 and TRBJ2-7; TRBD1 is a possible D gene (5 bases). Trimming shortened V by 8 bases and J by 1 base, and 15 bases separated the two germline ends. CDR1 and CDR2 from the germline V gene are MNHEY and SVGAGI. The CDR3 has 14 amino acids. CDR3 sequence: CASSPQGYSYEQYF. For the CDR3, the DNA is TGTGCCAGCTCCCCGCAGGGTTATTCCTACGAGCAGTACTTC.

This clone was seen just once. V gene TRBV5-6 combines with J gene TRBJ1-1; TRBD1 matches 8 bases. From germline, CDR1 is SGHDT and CDR2 YYEEEE. V shed 3 bases, J shed 0 bases, and the junction held 1 base outside the gene matches. The CDR3 is made up of 14 amino acids. This CDR3 reads CASSWDRMNTEAFF. The CDR3 DNA sequence: TGTGCCAGCAGCTGGGACAGGATGAACACTGAAGCTTTCTTT.

V is TRBV6-5 and J is TRBJ1-2, with 8 bases lining up with TRBD1. Germline V gene lookup returns CDR1 MNHEY and CDR2 SVGAGI. The CDR3 runs to 15 residues. V gave up 1 base and J gave up 6 bases; unmatched junction bases: 7. As DNA, the CDR3 is TGTGCCAGCAGTTACTATTTGACAGGGGAGAATGGCTACACCTTC. This sequence encodes CASSYYLTGENGYTF.

The chain uses TRBV27 and TRBJ1-5, with a possible D match to TRBD1 (6 bases). V lost 7 bases and J lost 4, with 14 bases in between. This CDR3 comprises 14 residues. Germline V gene lookup returns CDR1 MNHEY and CDR2 SMNVEV (reference sequence). The CDR3 region has the DNA TGTGCCAGCACTACGGTAGGGGGTAATCAGCCCCAGCATTTT. This sequence encodes CASTTVGGNQPQHF.

This rearrangement joins TRBV11-2 to TRBJ1-5; 7 bases line up with TRBD1. CDR3 length: 15 residues. With V trimmed by 1 base and J by 2 bases, 2 bases remained unmatched. The germline gives CDR1 SGHAT, CDR2 FQNNGV. CDR3 residues: CASSLVGTGNQPQHF. The DNA for the CDR3 is TGTGCCAGCAGCTTAGTAGGGACAGGCAATCAGCCCCAGCATTTT.

The V gene is TRBV11-2, the J gene TRBJ1-2; D call uncertain. Trimming stripped 3 bases from V and 7 bases from J, with 15 bases between. The CDR3 extends over 14 amino acids. CDR1 is SGHAT and CDR2 is FQNNGV in the germline V gene. The CDR3 DNA sequence: TGTGCCAGCAGCTTTAGGGCCGTCGGGGTTGGCTACACCTTC. Protein sequence: CASSFRAVGVGYTF.

V is TRBV6-5 and J is TRBJ1-2; D gene uncertain. Germline V gene sequence: CDR1 MNHEY, CDR2 SVGAGI. The ends were cut back, 5 bases at V and 4 bases at J, with 11 bases in the middle. CDR3 length: 13 amino acids. CDR3 region: CASSRSGIYGYTF. Here the CDR3 DNA reads TGTGCCAGCAGTCGCTCCGGGATCTATGGCTACACCTTC.

The chain recombines TRBV7-3 with TRBJ2-2; 9 bases are shared with TRBD1. Germline V CDR1 and CDR2: SGHTA, FQGTGA. The CDR3 covers 14 residues. Germline trimming cut 6 bases from V and 5 bases from J; bases unmatched to any gene: 4. The CDR3 nucleotides read TGTGCCAGCAGGCTTGGGACAGGGACCGGGGAGCTGTTTTTT. Its translation is CASRLGTGTGELFF. Looking up the rest from reference TRBV7-3 and TRBJ2-2 gives the full variable domain: GAGVSQTPSNKVTEKGKYVELRCDPISGHTALYWYRQSLGQGPEFLIYFQGTGAADDSGLPNDRFFAVRPEGSVSTLKIQRTERGDSAVYLCASRLGTGTGELFFGEGSRLTVL.

The V and J genes are TRBV21-1 and TRBJ2-5; TRBD2, the D gene given by the table, was not confirmed from the DNA. TRBV21-1 is a listed pseudogene. The CDR3 is 15 residues long. As DNA, the CDR3 is TGTGCCAGCAGCGAATTTCTAGCGGGGGGAGAGACCCAGTACTTC. This codes for CASSEFLAGGETQYF.

The V gene is TRBV3-1 (or the pseudogene TRBV3-2), the J gene TRBJ1-5; D remains ambiguous. This CDR3 has 15 residues. From germline, CDR1 is LGHDT and CDR2 YNNKEL (reference sequence). Trimming left V 3 bases short and J 2 bases short, with 11 bases between. CDR3 sequence (DNA): TGTGCCAGCAGCCACGATTCGGGAGGCAATCAGCCCCAGCATTTT. This gives the protein CASSHDSGGNQPQHF.

The chain links TRBV5-5 to TRBJ2-6, with TRBD1 matching 7 bases. Germline V lookup: CDR1 SGHKS, CDR2 YYEKEE (reference sequence). There are 17 residues in the CDR3. V shed 0 bases, J shed 6 bases, and the junction held 9 bases outside the gene matches. The CDR3 bases are TGTGCCAGCAGCTTGGCCGGGGCAGGGACAGAGGCCAACGTCCTGACTTTC. This codes for CASSLAGAGTEANVLTF.

The chain has TRBV2 and TRBJ1-5; D perhaps matches TRBD1 (6 bases). V dropped 5 bases and J dropped 0 bases, with 11 bases sitting between them. Germline V CDR1 and CDR2: SNHLY, FYNNEI. The CDR3 is 15 amino acids. This CDR3 is CASSKGQFSNQPQHF. In DNA form, the CDR3 reads TGTGCCAGCAGTAAAGGACAGTTTAGCAATCAGCCCCAGCATTTT.

V usage is TRBV6-5 and J usage is TRBJ1-1; D is unresolved. Germline-derived CDR1 and CDR2 are MNHEY and SVGAGI. The CDR3 is 13 residues long. V was pared by 5 bases and J by 0 bases, with 7 bases between. The CDR3 region has the DNA TGTGCCAGCAGTCGGAGCTTGAACACTGAAGCTTTCTTT. Translated, it gives CASSRSLNTEAFF.

This sequence joins TRBV18 and TRBJ1-4, with a possible D match to TRBD1 (5 bases). V gave up 1 base and J gave up 5 bases, with 14 bases separating them. Germline V gene lookup returns CDR1 KGHSH and CDR2 LQKENI. CDR3 length equals 16 residues. CDR3: CASSPHPPGENEKLFF. DNA for the CDR3: TGTGCCAGCTCACCACACCCCCCGGGGGAGAATGAAAAACTGTTTTTT. Variable domain in full (rest from reference TRBV18 and TRBJ1-4): NAGVMQNPRHLVRRRGQEARLRCSPMKGHSHVYWYRQLPEEGLKFMVYLQKENIIDESGMPKERFSAEFPKEGPSILRIQQVVRGDSAAYFCASSPHPPGENEKLFFGSGTQLSVL.

In DNA form, the CDR3 reads TGCGCCAGCAGTGCGTTACAGGGAAACTACGAGCAGTACTTC. This codes for CASSALQGNYEQYF. V is TRBV10-1 and J is TRBJ2-7, with a tentative D call TRBD1 (6 bases). The CDR3 totals 14 residues. CDR1 and CDR2 from the germline V gene are WNHNN and SYGVQD (reference sequence). V lost 4 bases and J lost 3, with 13 bases in between.

The CDR3 nucleotides are TGCGCCAGCAGCTCCCCACAGACAGGGTATGATTCACCCCTCCACTTT. Residues: CASSSPQTGYDSPLHF. The chain carries TRBV5-1 and TRBJ1-6; 7 bases map to TRBD1. Germline assignment: CDR1 SGHRS and CDR2 YFSETQ. V lost 3 bases, J lost 8 bases, and 11 bases stayed unmatched. The CDR3 sequence is 16 residues long.

V usage is TRBV28 and J usage is TRBJ2-5; TRBD2 might be the D (7 bases). Trimming removed 3 bases from V and 5 bases from J, with 22 bases in between. The CDR3 runs to 17 residues. Germline V lookup: CDR1 MDHEN, CDR2 SYDVKM. In DNA, the CDR3 is TGTGCCAGCAGTTTTTGGGTCGAGAACAGGGAGGGGGAGACCCAGTACTTC. Residues: CASSFWVENREGETQYF.

The rearrangement links TRBV6-5 to TRBJ1-1; TRBD1 aligns across 7 bases. V lost 5 bases and J lost 4; bases outside the gene matches: 7. CDR3 length: 14 residues. The germline gives CDR1 MNHEY, CDR2 SVGAGI. The CDR3 here is CASSHDRVGTEAFF. In DNA form, the CDR3 reads TGTGCCAGCAGTCACGACAGGGTAGGCACTGAAGCTTTCTTT.